The 22 T cell receptor beta chains below were found in one sample sequenced in a study of blood T cell repertoires in COVID-19. Only in-frame clones appear in the TCRdb table, and some are missing; sequencing was by immunoSEQ multiplex PCR. Of 120,000 to 150,000 clones in the sample, approximately 90% were seen once. Source material: peripheral blood. The receptors originated from a human donor in a cohort sampled during active COVID-19.

Here the CDR3 DNA reads TGTGCCAGCAGCAAAGTGATCTCGGGGCAGCCCCAGCATTTT. Its protein product is CASSKVISGQPQHF. This chain uses TRBV21-1 with TRBJ1-5. TRBV21-1 is noted as a pseudogene. This CDR3 has 14 residues.

The rearrangement links TRBV7-2 to TRBJ2-2, with a tentative D call TRBD1 (6 bases). The CDR3 has 14 amino acids. V was clipped by 3 bases and J by 5 bases, with 10 bases between them. Germline V gene sequence: CDR1 SGHTA, CDR2 FQGNSA. The CDR3 coding sequence is TGTGCCAGCAGCTTTCAGGGGCGAACCGGGGAGCTGTTTTTT. Amino acid sequence: CASSFQGRTGELFF.

The chain is built from TRBV4-2 and TRBJ1-5; 7 nucleotides line up with TRBD1. Germline-derived CDR1 and CDR2 are LGHNA and YNFKEQ. With 0 bases clipped from V and 7 bases from J, the junction kept 3 bases outside the gene matches. CDR3 size: 14 residues. CDR3 protein: CASSQESGGQPQHF. As DNA, the CDR3 is TGTGCCAGCAGCCAAGAGTCAGGGGGGCAGCCCCAGCATTTT.

J is TRBJ1-4 and V is TRBV4-3; 9 bases fit TRBD1. The CDR3 consists of 16 residues. Germline trimming cut 0 bases from V and 8 bases from J; bases unmatched to any gene: 7. CDR1 is LGHNA and CDR2 is YSLEER in the germline V gene. The CDR3 is CASSQDAGTGLEKLFF. DNA of the CDR3: TGCGCCAGCAGCCAAGATGCCGGGACAGGGTTGGAAAAACTGTTTTTT.

This clone was detected only once. The V call is TRBV5-6, the J call TRBJ1-2; D is uncertain. This CDR3 has 14 residues. Trimming took off 4 bases at V and 2 bases at J, with 12 bases between the two ends. Germline V CDR1 and CDR2: SGHDT, YYEEEE. CDR3 DNA sequence: TGTGCCAGCAGCCCGCGGAGGGTCAACTATGGCTACACCTTC. Translation: CASSPRRVNYGYTF.

CDR3 nucleotide sequence: TGTGCCACCAGTGATCCTAGACGACGCACCGGGGAGCTGTTTTTT. Protein: CATSDPRRRTGELFF. The genes are TRBV24-1 and TRBJ2-2; D unclear. Trimming stripped 3 bases from V and 4 bases from J, with 11 bases between. CDR1 is KGHDR and CDR2 is SFDVKD in the germline V gene. The length of the CDR3 is 15 residues.

The chain carries TRBV14 and TRBJ2-1; the match to TRBD2 covers 12 bases. Germline assignment: CDR1 SGHDN and CDR2 FVKESK. V lost 1 base to trimming and J lost 0 bases; unmatched junction nucleotides: 13. The CDR3 loop spans 21 amino acids. CDR3 coding DNA: TGTGCCAGCAGCCAAGTGGCCGGGACTAGCGGGTTAAGGAGCTCCTACAATGAGCAGTTCTTC. Residues: CASSQVAGTSGLRSSYNEQFF.

The rearrangement links TRBV14 to TRBJ2-7, with a weak D call TRBD1 (5 bases). V lost 0 bases and J lost 2, with 11 bases in between. The CDR3 loop spans 15 amino acids. Germline V gene sequence: CDR1 SGHDN, CDR2 FVKESK. CDR3 coding DNA: TGTGCCAGCAGCCAAGATAGACAGAGTACCTACGAGCAGTACTTC. Translated, it gives CASSQDRQSTYEQYF.

The chain combines TRBV14 with TRBJ1-4; D uncertain. This CDR3 is built from 19 residues. Trimming stripped 3 bases from V and 4 bases from J, with 24 bases between. CDR1 SGHDN and CDR2 FVKESK come from the germline V gene. CDR3 sequence: CASSHPPGINQMSNEKLFF. In nucleotides, the CDR3 is TGTGCCAGCAGCCATCCCCCAGGCATCAATCAAATGAGTAATGAAAAACTGTTTTTT.

V and J are TRBV9 and TRBJ1-1; D is possibly TRBD1 (5 bases). Germline-derived CDR1 and CDR2 are SGDLS and YYNGEE. The CDR3 loop spans 15 amino acids. V was cut by 0 bases and J by 2 bases, with 11 bases left in between. CDR3 in DNA: TGTGCCAGCAGCGTAGAGGGCAGGGTAAACACTGAAGCTTTCTTT. Translating it yields CASSVEGRVNTEAFF.

The rearrangement joins TRBV6-2 or TRBV6-3 to TRBJ2-7, with 8 bases identical to TRBD1. V trimming: 2 bases; J trimming: 3 bases; junction bases outside the gene matches: 6. The CDR3 extends over 15 amino acids. Germline CDR1 and CDR2: MNHEY and SVGEGT. The CDR3: CASSYGPGGFYEQYF. CDR3 DNA: TGTGCCAGCAGTTACGGTCCAGGGGGCTTCTACGAGCAGTACTTC.

This chain uses TRBV18 with TRBJ1-2; 8 nucleotides align to TRBD1. V lost 6 bases, J lost 5 bases, and 5 bases stayed unmatched. Germline CDR1 and CDR2: KGHSH and LQKENI. The CDR3 runs 13 residues. The CDR3, as DNA: TGTGCCAGCTCGCTGGACAGGGAATATGGCTACACCTTC. Translated: CASSLDREYGYTF.

This rearrangement joins TRBV5-1 to TRBJ2-2; a weak D match, TRBD2 (6 bases). CDR1 is SGHRS and CDR2 is YFSETQ in the germline V gene. The CDR3 length is 15 residues. The V gene lost 4 bases and the J gene lost 3 bases, with 13 bases spanning the gap. As DNA, the CDR3 is TGCGCCAGCAGCGGCCGGGACTGGGACACCGGGGAGCTGTTTTTT. Its translation is CASSGRDWDTGELFF.

V is TRBV3-1 (or the pseudogene TRBV3-2) and J is TRBJ2-6; TRBD1 matches at 8 bases. Germline V gene lookup returns CDR1 LGHDT and CDR2 YNNKEL (reference sequence). Trimming cost V 1 base and J 0 bases; bases outside gene matches: 8. The CDR3 consists of 19 residues. The CDR3 sequence is CASSQAGRTGSSGANVLTF. In nucleotides, the CDR3 is TGTGCCAGCAGCCAAGCGGGCCGGACAGGGAGCTCTGGGGCCAACGTCCTGACTTTC.

This sequence joins TRBV7-9 and TRBJ1-2; 10 bases map to TRBD1. Losses at the gene ends were 4 bases for V and 8 bases for J; bases not matched to a gene: 10. CDR3 size: 15 residues. The germline CDR1 and CDR2 sequences are SEHNR and FQNEAQ (reference sequence). The CDR3 protein is CASSSGRDRGLGYTF. CDR3 nucleotides: TGTGCCAGCAGCTCTGGAAGGGACAGGGGTTTAGGCTACACCTTC. The full variable domain, rest sourced from reference TRBV7-9 and TRBJ1-2, is DTGVSQNPRHKITKRGQNVTFRCDPISEHNRLYWYRQTLGQGPEFLTYFQNEAQLEKSRLLSDRFSAERPKGSFSTLEIQRTEQGDSAMYLCASSSGRDRGLGYTFGSGTRLTVV.

V is TRBV24-1 and J is TRBJ2-3, with D possibly being TRBD2 (7 bases). CDR1 is KGHDR and CDR2 is SFDVKD in the germline V gene. V lost 12 bases, J lost 7 bases, and 19 bases lay in between. The CDR3 has 13 amino acids. The CDR3 here is CAVGGPDVNTQYF. The CDR3 DNA sequence: TGTGCCGTGGGGGGGCCTGATGTGAATACGCAGTATTTT.

V usage is TRBV6-5 and J usage is TRBJ1-3; D is undetermined. Germline V lookup: CDR1 MNHEY, CDR2 SVGAGI. Deletions cut 6 bases from V and 1 base from J, with 10 bases between. The length of the CDR3 is 14 residues. The CDR3 nucleotides read TGTGCCAGCAGCCGGGATCGGTCTGGAAACACCATATATTTT. Translation gives CASSRDRSGNTIYF.

This chain connects TRBV30 to TRBJ1-4; D is possibly TRBD1 (5 bases). V lost 0 bases to trimming and J lost 0 bases, with 20 bases between them. This CDR3 comprises 19 residues. The germline V gene encodes CDR1 GTSNPN and CDR2 SVGIG (reference sequence). CDR3 bases: TGTGCCTGGAGTGTACTGGCAGGGATACCCTTTGCAACTAATGAAAAACTGTTTTTT. It codes for CAWSVLAGIPFATNEKLFF. Full variable domain (outside the CDR3, taken from reference TRBV30 and TRBJ1-4): SQTIHQWPATLVQPVGSPLSLECTVEGTSNPNLYWYRQAAGRGLQLLFYSVGIGQISSEVPQNLSASRPQDRQFILSSKKLLLSDSGFYLCAWSVLAGIPFATNEKLFFGSGTQLSVL.

The chain joins TRBV25-1 to TRBJ2-7, with 10 bases fitting TRBD1. V dropped 5 bases and J dropped 5; count of bases not matched to a gene: 6. CDR3 length: 14 residues. Germline CDR1 is MGHDK and CDR2 is SYGVNS. CDR3 DNA: TGTGCCAGCAGTTACCGGGGACAGGGGCACGAGCAGTACTTC. This sequence encodes CASSYRGQGHEQYF.

The chain has TRBV6-5 and TRBJ2-1, with TRBD2 matching 9 bases. Trimming removed 6 bases from V and 5 bases from J; junction bases left unmatched: 8. Looked up from germline, CDR1 is MNHEY and CDR2 is SVGAGI. The CDR3 length is 15 residues. CDR3 nucleotides: TGTGCCAGCAGCTTCGGACTAGCGCGAGACAATGAGCAGTTCTTC. Amino acid sequence: CASSFGLARDNEQFF.

The chain links TRBV12-5 to TRBJ1-6, with TRBD1 identical over 8 bases. This CDR3 is built from 16 residues. V lost 3 bases and J lost 6; bases outside the gene matches: 7. CDR1 and CDR2 from the germline V gene are LGHNT and FRNRAP. This chain's CDR3 is CASGFWTGRLNSPLHF. The CDR3 coding sequence is TGTGCTAGTGGTTTTTGGACAGGGCGGCTTAATTCACCCCTCCACTTT.

This chain joins TRBV12-5 and TRBJ2-7; no clear D gene. The germline V gene encodes CDR1 LGHNT and CDR2 FRNRAP. The CDR3 spans 12 residues. Trimming shortened V by 1 base and J by 7 bases, and 8 bases separated the two germline ends. CDR3 in amino acids: CASGLALFEQYF. In DNA form, the CDR3 reads TGTGCTAGTGGTTTGGCCCTCTTTGAGCAGTACTTC. The full variable domain, in which reference TRBV12-5 and TRBJ2-7 provide the parts outside the CDR3, is DARVTQTPRHKVTEMGQEVTMRCQPILGHNTVFWYRQTMMQGLELLAYFRNRAPLDDSGMPKDRFSAEMPDATLATLKIQPSEPRDSAVYFCASGLALFEQYFGPGTRLTVT.